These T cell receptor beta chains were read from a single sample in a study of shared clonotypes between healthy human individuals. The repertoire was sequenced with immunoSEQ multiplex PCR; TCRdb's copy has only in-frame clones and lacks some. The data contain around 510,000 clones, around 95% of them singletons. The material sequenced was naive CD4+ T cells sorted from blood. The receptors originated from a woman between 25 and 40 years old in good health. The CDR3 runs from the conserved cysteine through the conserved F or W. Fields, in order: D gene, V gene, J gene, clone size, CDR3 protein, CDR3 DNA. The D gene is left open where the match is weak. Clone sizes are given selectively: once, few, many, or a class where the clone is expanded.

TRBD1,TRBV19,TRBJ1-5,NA,CASSKGQVNQPQHF,TGTGCCAGTAGTAAGGGACAGGTCAATCAGCCCCAGCATTTT
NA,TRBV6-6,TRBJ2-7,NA,CASSGANPWSEQYF,TGTGCCAGCAGCGGGGCCAATCCCTGGTCCGAGCAGTACTTC
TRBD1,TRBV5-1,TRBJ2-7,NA,CASSWADRVAYEQYF,TGCGCCAGCAGCTGGGCGGACAGGGTAGCCTACGAGCAGTACTTC
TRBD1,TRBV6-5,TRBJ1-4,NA,CASSRDRGEEKLFF,TGTGCCAGCAGTCGGGACAGGGGGGAGGAAAAACTGTTTTTT
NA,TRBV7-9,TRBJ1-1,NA,CASSLEGRTEAFF,TGTGCCAGCAGCTTAGAGGGAAGAACTGAAGCTTTCTTT
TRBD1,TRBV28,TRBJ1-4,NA,CASRPGTGGEKLFF,TGTGCCAGCAGACCCGGGACAGGAGGGGAAAAACTGTTTTTT
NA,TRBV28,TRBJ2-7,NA,CASVRRDFQHYEQYF,TGTGCCAGCGTCCGCCGGGACTTTCAACACTACGAGCAGTACTTC
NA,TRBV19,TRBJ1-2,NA,CASSILAVNGYTF,TGTGCCAGTAGTATCTTGGCAGTCAATGGCTACACCTTC
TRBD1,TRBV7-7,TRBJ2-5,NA,CASSSGTGRETQYF,TGTGCCAGCAGCTCGGGGACAGGGAGAGAGACCCAGTACTTC
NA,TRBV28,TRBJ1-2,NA,CASSLSRPEGLYGYTF,TGTGCCAGCAGTTTATCCAGGCCCGAAGGGCTATATGGCTACACCTTC
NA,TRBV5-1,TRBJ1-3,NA,CASSLVGDSGNTIYF,TGCGCCAGCAGCTTGGTCGGGGACTCTGGAAACACCATATATTTT
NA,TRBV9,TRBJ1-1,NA,CASSYRGGDTEAFF,TGTGCCAGCAGCTACCGGGGGGGAGACACTGAAGCTTTCTTT
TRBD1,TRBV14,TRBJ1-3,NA,CASSQNRGSGNTIYF,TGTGCCAGCAGCCAAAACAGGGGCTCTGGAAACACCATATATTTT
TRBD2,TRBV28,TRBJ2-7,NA,CASSSALGLAGAEQYF,TGTGCCAGCAGTTCCGCGTTGGGACTAGCGGGAGCCGAGCAGTACTTC
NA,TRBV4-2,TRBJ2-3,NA,CASSHPPGDPGTDTQYF,TGTGCCAGCAGCCACCCCCCGGGTGACCCCGGCACAGATACGCAGTATTTT
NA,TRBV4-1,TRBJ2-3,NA,CASSQVGTRADTQYF,TGCGCCAGCAGCCAAGTCGGAACTAGAGCAGATACGCAGTATTTT
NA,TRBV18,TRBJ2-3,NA,CASSPRADSTDTQYF,TGTGCCAGCTCACCACGAGCCGACAGCACAGATACGCAGTATTTT
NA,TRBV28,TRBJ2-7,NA,CASSLAGNEQYF,TGTGCCAGCAGTTTAGCAGGGAACGAGCAGTACTTC
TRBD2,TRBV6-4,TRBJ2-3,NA,CASSDSPGGSTDTQYF,TGTGCCAGCAGTGACTCTCCGGGAGGTTCTACAGATACGCAGTATTTT
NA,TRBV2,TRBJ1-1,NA,CASSARVSAFF,TGTGCCAGCAGTGCCAGGGTTAGCGCTTTCTTT
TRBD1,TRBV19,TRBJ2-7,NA,CASRRQGSHEQYF,TGTGCCAGTAGGAGACAGGGGTCCCACGAGCAGTACTTC
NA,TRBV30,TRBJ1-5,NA,CAWSTAELTQPQHF,TGTGCCTGGAGTACCGCCGAATTAACTCAGCCCCAGCATTTT
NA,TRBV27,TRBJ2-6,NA,CASTNMGSGANVLTF,TGTGCCAGCACCAACATGGGCTCTGGGGCCAACGTCCTGACTTTC
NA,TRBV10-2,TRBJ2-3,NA,CASRSGSTSTDTQYF,TGCGCCAGCAGGAGCGGATCTACTAGCACAGATACGCAGTATTTT
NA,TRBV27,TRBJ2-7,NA,CASSRADSLGSEQYF,TGTGCCAGCAGTCGAGCGGACTCCCTGGGGTCCGAGCAGTACTTC
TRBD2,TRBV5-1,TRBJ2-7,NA,CASSGAGGAPYEQYF,TGCGCCAGCAGCGGGGCGGGAGGAGCGCCCTACGAGCAGTACTTC
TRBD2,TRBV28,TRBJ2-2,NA,CASSRGLAGGLRPNTGELFF,TGTGCCAGCAGCCGAGGACTAGCGGGAGGCCTCCGTCCGAACACCGGGGAGCTGTTTTTT
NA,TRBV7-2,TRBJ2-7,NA,CASSFRGALMGEQYF,TGTGCCAGCAGCTTTCGGGGGGCTCTTATGGGCGAGCAGTACTTC
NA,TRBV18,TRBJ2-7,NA,CASSPVGGYEQYF,TGTGCCAGCTCACCCGTCGGCGGGTACGAGCAGTACTTC
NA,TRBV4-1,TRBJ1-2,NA,CASSQAEIGYGYTF,TGCGCCAGCAGCCAAGCCGAAATTGGGTATGGCTACACCTTC
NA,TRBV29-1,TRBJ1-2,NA,CSVHNTGTAYGYTF,TGCAGCGTGCACAACACCGGGACGGCTTATGGCTACACCTTC
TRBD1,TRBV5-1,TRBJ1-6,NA,CASRHLSRQGNNSPLHF,TGCGCCAGCAGGCACCTTTCGAGACAGGGGAATAATTCACCCCTCCACTTT
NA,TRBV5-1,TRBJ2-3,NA,CASSLAGAQSTDTQYF,TGCGCCAGCAGCTTGGCCGGGGCTCAAAGCACAGATACGCAGTATTTT
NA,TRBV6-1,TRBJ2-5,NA,CASSTDRRETQYF,TGTGCCAGCAGTACAGACAGGCGGGAGACCCAGTACTTC
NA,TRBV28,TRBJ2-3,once,CASRSSPDTQYF,TGTGCCAGCCGAAGCAGCCCAGATACGCAGTATTTT
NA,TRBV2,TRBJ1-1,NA,CASTLTVNTEAFF,TGTGCCAGCACCCTGACAGTGAACACTGAAGCTTTCTTT
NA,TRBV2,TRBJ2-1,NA,CASRSSSTEQFF,TGTGCCAGCAGAAGCAGTAGCACTGAGCAGTTCTTC
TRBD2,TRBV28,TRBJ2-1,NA,CASSSRGRAGNEQFF,TGTGCCAGCAGTTCTCGCGGGAGGGCCGGCAATGAGCAGTTCTTC
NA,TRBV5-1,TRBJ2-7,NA,CASSIGTSYEQYF,TGCGCCAGCAGCATCGGGACTTCCTACGAGCAGTACTTC
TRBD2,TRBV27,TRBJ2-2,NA,CAILDLAGGTGELFF,TGTGCCATCCTCGACCTAGCGGGGGGGACCGGGGAGCTGTTTTTT
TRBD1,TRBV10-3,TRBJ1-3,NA,CAISPGQANTIYF,TGTGCCATCAGTCCGGGACAGGCAAACACCATATATTTT
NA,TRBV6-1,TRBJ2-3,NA,CASLARRSRTDTQYF,TGTGCCAGCCTCGCCCGACGCTCTCGGACAGATACGCAGTATTTT
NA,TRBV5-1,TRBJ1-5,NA,CASSLLDPSNQPQHF,TGCGCCAGCAGCCTTTTGGACCCTAGCAATCAGCCCCAGCATTTT
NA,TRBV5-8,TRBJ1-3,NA,CASSLVAGAGNTIYF,TGTGCCAGCAGCTTGGTTGCAGGGGCGGGAAACACCATATATTTT
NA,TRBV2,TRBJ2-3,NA,CASRATVTDTQYF,TGTGCCAGCAGGGCGACTGTCACAGATACGCAGTATTTT
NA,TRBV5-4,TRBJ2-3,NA,CASSLGSGVGTDTQYF,TGTGCCAGCAGCTTGGGTAGCGGAGTGGGCACAGATACGCAGTATTTT
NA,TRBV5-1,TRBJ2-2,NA,CASSQGQNTGELFF,TGCGCCAGCAGCCAGGGACAGAACACCGGGGAGCTGTTTTTT
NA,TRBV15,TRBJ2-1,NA,CATSKNSYNEQFF,TGTGCCACCAGCAAGAACAGTTACAATGAGCAGTTCTTC
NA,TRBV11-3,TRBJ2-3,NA,CASSLDAASRSQYF,TGTGCCAGCAGCTTAGATGCGGCCTCGCGATCGCAGTATTTT
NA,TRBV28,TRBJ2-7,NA,CASSPRGYEQYF,TGTGCCAGCAGCCCGAGGGGCTACGAGCAGTACTTC
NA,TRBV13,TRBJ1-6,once,CASSLGQSSYNSPLHF,TGTGCCAGCAGCTTAGGACAGAGCTCCTATAATTCACCCCTCCACTTT
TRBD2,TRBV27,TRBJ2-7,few,CASSLRREGEQYF,TGTGCCAGCAGTTTAAGGCGGGAGGGAGAGCAGTACTTC
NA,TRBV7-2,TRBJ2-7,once,CASRVPGDIYEQYF,TGTGCCAGCAGAGTACCAGGAGACATTTACGAGCAGTACTTC
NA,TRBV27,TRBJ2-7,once,CASSRRGQPLTYEQYF,TGTGCCAGCAGCCGAAGAGGTCAGCCACTAACCTACGAGCAGTACTTC